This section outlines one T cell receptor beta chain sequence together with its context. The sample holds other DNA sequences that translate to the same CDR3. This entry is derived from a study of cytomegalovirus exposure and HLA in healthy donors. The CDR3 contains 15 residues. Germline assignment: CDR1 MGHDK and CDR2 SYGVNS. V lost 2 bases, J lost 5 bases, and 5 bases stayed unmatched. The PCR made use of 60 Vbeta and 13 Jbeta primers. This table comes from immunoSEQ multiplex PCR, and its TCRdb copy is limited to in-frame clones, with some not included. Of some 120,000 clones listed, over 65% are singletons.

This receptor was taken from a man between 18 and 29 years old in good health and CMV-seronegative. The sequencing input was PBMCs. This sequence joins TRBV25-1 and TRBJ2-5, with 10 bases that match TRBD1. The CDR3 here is CASSEPRTGGETQYF. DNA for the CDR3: TGTGCCAGCAGTGAACCCAGGACAGGGGGGGAGACCCAGTACTTC.